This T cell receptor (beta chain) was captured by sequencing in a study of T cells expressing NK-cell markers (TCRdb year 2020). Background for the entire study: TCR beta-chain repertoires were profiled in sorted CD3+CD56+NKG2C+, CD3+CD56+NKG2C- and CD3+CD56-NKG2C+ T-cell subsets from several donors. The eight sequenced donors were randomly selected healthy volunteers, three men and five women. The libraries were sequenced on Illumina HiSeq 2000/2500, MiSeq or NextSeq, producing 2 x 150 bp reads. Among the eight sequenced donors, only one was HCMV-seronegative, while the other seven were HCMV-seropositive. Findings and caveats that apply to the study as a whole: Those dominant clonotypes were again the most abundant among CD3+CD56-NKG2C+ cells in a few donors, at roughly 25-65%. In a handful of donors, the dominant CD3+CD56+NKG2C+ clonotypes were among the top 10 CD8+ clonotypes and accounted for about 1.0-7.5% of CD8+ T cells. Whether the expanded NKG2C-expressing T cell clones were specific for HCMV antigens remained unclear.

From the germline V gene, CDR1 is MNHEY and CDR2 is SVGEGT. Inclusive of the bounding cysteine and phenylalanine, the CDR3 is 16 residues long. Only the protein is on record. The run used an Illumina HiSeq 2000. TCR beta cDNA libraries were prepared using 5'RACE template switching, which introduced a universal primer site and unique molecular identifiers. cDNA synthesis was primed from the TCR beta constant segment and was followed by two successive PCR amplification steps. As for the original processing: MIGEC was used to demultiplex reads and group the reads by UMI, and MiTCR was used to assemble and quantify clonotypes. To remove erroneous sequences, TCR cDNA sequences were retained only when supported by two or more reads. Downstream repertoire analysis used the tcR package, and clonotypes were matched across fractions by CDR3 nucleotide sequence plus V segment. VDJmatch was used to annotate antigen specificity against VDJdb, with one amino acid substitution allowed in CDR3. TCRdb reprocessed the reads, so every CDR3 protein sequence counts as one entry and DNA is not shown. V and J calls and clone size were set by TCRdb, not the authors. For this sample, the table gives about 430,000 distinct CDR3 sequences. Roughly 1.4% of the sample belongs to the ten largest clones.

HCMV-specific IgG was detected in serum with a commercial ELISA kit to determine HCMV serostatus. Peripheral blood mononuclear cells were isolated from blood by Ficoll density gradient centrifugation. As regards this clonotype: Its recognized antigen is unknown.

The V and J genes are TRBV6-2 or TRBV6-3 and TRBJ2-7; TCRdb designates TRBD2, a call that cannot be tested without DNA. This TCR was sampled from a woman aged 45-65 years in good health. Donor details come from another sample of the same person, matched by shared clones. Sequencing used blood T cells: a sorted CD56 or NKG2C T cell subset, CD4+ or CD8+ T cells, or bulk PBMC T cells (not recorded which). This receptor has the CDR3 CASSYLAGGPSYEQYF.